The 13 T cell receptor beta chains below were found in one sample sequenced in a study of blood T cell repertoires in COVID-19. TCRdb's table, derived via immunoSEQ multiplex PCR, lists solely in-frame clones and lacks some. Of approximately 260,000 clones in the sample, about 85% were seen once. The sequenced material came from peripheral blood. The receptors were gathered from a man aged 18-30 years with active or convalescent COVID-19.

This rearrangement joins TRBV6-5 to TRBJ1-3, with TRBD1 as a possible D gene (5 bases). The CDR3 sequence is 15 residues long. V lost 2 bases and J 1 base, leaving 9 bases between the germline ends. The germline V gene encodes CDR1 MNHEY and CDR2 SVGAGI. The CDR3 protein is CASSYGGGSGNTIYF. The CDR3 DNA sequence: TGTGCCAGCAGTTACGGGGGAGGGTCTGGAAACACCATATATTTT.

On this clone itself: Other nucleotide sequences in the sample specify the same CDR3. The V gene is TRBV7-6, the J gene TRBJ1-5, with 10 bases fitting TRBD1. V dropped 5 bases and J dropped 3; count of bases not matched to a gene: 13. The CDR3 contains 18 residues. Per the germline V gene, CDR1 is SGHVS and CDR2 is FNYEAQ. The CDR3, as DNA: TGTGCCAGCAGCCCCCTAGCAGGGACAGGGGTTTTCAATCAGCCCCAGCATTTT. This sequence encodes CASSPLAGTGVFNQPQHF.

The rearrangement uses TRBV7-9 and TRBJ2-2; D possibly corresponds to TRBD2 (5 bases). Germline CDR1 and CDR2: SEHNR and FQNEAQ (reference sequence). CDR3 length equals 14 residues. V lost 5 bases to trimming and J lost 0 bases, with 7 bases between them. The chain's CDR3 is CASSVLANTGELFF. The CDR3, as DNA: TGTGCCAGCAGCGTACTAGCGAACACCGGGGAGCTGTTTTTT.

This chain links TRBV28 with TRBJ2-3; weak D call: TRBD2 (6 bases). This CDR3 spans 12 amino acids. V was pared by 5 bases and J by 6 bases, with 9 bases between. CDR1 and CDR2 from the germline V gene are MDHEN and SYDVKM. CDR3 nucleotide sequence: TGTGCCAGCAGTACCCGGGGGGATACGCAGTATTTT. Translating gives CASSTRGDTQYF.

V and J are TRBV28 and TRBJ1-2, with no clear D. V lost 4 bases to trimming and J lost 7 bases, with 4 bases between them. There are 10 residues in the CDR3. Germline V lookup: CDR1 MDHEN, CDR2 SYDVKM. CDR3 bases: TGTGCCAGCAGTTCTGTTGGCTACACCTTC. As protein: CASSSVGYTF.

This clone was counted between two and nine times. The rearrangement uses TRBV7-9 and TRBJ1-6; no firm D call. This CDR3 has 12 residues. Germline loops: CDR1 SEHNR, CDR2 FQNEAQ (reference sequence). Trimming cost V 5 bases and J 5 bases, with 4 bases left between them. The CDR3 region has the DNA TGTGCCAGCAGCACAAATAATTCACCCCTCCACTTT. As protein: CASSTNNSPLHF.

The chain joins TRBV2 to TRBJ2-3; 8 bases fit TRBD2. This CDR3 region has 13 residues. Germline CDR1 SNHLY, CDR2 FYNNEI. With V trimmed by 7 bases and J by 4 bases, 4 bases remained unmatched. CDR3 in DNA: TGTGCCAGCAAGGGACTAGTTTCAGATACGCAGTATTTT. It codes for CASKGLVSDTQYF.

As regards this clone: Other DNA sequences of this sample code for an identical CDR3. V gene TRBV11-3 combines with J gene TRBJ2-1; D unclear. The germline gives CDR1 SGHNT, CDR2 YENEEA. This CDR3 region has 12 residues. The ends were cut back, 1 base at V and 4 bases at J, with 2 bases in the middle. Here the CDR3 reads CASSLAYNEQFF. The CDR3 nucleotides are TGTGCCAGCAGCTTAGCATACAATGAGCAGTTCTTC.

The chain combines TRBV19 with TRBJ1-3; 9 bases align to TRBD1. The CDR3 contains 16 residues. The V gene's germline CDR1 is LNHDA and CDR2 SQIVND (reference sequence). V was pared by 4 bases and J by 4 bases, with 8 bases of the junction left unmatched. The CDR3 nucleotides read TGTGCCAGTAGTAGCCCTCGGACAGGGGACGGAAACACCATATATTTT. Translating it yields CASSSPRTGDGNTIYF.

The chain joins TRBV28 to TRBJ2-7; D might be TRBD1 (5 bases). V lost 1 base and J 4 bases, leaving 29 bases between the germline ends. CDR1 and CDR2 (germline): MDHEN, SYDVKM. The CDR3 covers 20 residues. CDR3 coding DNA: TGTGCCAGCAGTTTATTCGATTTTCGTGCAGGACAACTTAAATTATACGAGCAGTACTTC. This codes for CASSLFDFRAGQLKLYEQYF.

The rearrangement links TRBV5-1 to TRBJ2-7; possible D gene TRBD1, 5 bases. CDR3 size: 14 residues. Germline CDR1 reads SGHRS; CDR2 reads YFSETQ. V was cut by 0 bases and J by 3 bases, with 10 bases left in between. CDR3 DNA: TGCGCCAGCAGCTTGGGACAGATGAACTACGAGCAGTACTTC. This gives the protein CASSLGQMNYEQYF.

This rearrangement joins TRBV5-1 to TRBJ2-3, with D perhaps TRBD2 (6 bases). The V and J ends lost 0 bases and 4 bases respectively, with 6 bases between them. Germline V gene sequence: CDR1 SGHRS, CDR2 YFSETQ. CDR3 size: 13 residues. CDR3 nucleotide sequence: TGCGCCAGCAGCTTGGAGCGGGCAGATACGCAGTATTTT. Protein product: CASSLERADTQYF.

The sample holds one count of this clone. The chain employs TRBV6-5 and TRBJ2-7; 10 nucleotides match TRBD2. The CDR3 covers 13 residues. V shed 6 bases, J shed 5 bases, and the junction held 4 bases outside the gene matches. CDR1 MNHEY and CDR2 SVGAGI come from the germline V gene. The CDR3 protein is CASSRLAGDEQYF. CDR3 coding DNA: TGTGCCAGCAGCCGACTAGCGGGCGACGAGCAGTACTTC.